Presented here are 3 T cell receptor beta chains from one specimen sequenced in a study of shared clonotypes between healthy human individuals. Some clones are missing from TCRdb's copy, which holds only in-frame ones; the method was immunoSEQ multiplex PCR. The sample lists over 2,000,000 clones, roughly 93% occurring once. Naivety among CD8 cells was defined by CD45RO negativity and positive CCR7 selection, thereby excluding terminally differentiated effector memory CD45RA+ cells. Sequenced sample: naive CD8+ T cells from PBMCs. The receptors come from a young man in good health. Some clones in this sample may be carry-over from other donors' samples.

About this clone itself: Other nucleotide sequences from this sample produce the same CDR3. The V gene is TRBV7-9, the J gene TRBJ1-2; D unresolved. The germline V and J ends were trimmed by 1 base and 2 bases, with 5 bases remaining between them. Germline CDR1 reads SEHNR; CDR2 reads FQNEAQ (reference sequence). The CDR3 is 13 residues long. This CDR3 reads CASSLVLNYGYTF. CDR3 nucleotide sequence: TGTGCCAGCAGCTTAGTGCTCAACTATGGCTACACCTTC.

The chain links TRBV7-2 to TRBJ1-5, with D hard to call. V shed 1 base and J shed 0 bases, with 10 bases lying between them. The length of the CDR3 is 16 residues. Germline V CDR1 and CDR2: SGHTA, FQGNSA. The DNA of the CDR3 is TGTGCCAGCAGCTTAGACCCCGGGATTAGCAATCAGCCCCAGCATTTT. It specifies CASSLDPGISNQPQHF.

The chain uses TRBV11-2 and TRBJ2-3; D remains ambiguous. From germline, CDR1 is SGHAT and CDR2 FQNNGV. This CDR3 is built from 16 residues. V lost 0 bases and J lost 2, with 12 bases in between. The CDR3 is CASSLDFDFDTDTQYF. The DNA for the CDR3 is TGTGCCAGCAGCTTAGATTTTGACTTCGACACAGATACGCAGTATTTT.